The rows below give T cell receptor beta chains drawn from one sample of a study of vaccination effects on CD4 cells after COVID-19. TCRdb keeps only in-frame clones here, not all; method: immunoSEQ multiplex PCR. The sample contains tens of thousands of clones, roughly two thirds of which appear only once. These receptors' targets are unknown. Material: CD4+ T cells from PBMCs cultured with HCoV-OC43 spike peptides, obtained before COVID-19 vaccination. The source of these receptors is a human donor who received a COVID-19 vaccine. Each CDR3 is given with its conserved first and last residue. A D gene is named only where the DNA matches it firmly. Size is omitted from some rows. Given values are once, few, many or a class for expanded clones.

CDR3nt: TGTGCCAGCAGCTCTAGCGGGGGGGCCTACGAGCAGTACTTC; CDR3aa: CASSSSGGAYEQYF; abundance: NA; j_gene: TRBJ2-7; d_gene: TRBD2; v_gene: TRBV7-2; len: 14
CDR3nt: TGTGCCTGCTCAGGGGGGTCCTACGAGCAGTACTTC; CDR3aa: CACSGGSYEQYF; abundance: NA; j_gene: TRBJ2-7; d_gene: NA; v_gene: TRBV30; len: 12
CDR3nt: TGTGCCACCAGTGATTCCGGGACAGGGGGCTCCTACAATGAGCAGTTCTTC; CDR3aa: CATSDSGTGGSYNEQFF; abundance: NA; j_gene: TRBJ2-1; d_gene: TRBD1; v_gene: TRBV24-1; len: 17
CDR3nt: TGTGCCATCAGTACAGGGACAAGCGATCAGCCCCAGCATTTT; CDR3aa: CAISTGTSDQPQHF; abundance: few; j_gene: TRBJ1-5; d_gene: NA; v_gene: TRBV10-3; len: 14
CDR3nt: TGTGCCACCAGTGATTTAGGCTATGGCTACACCTTC; CDR3aa: CATSDLGYGYTF; abundance: NA; j_gene: TRBJ1-2; d_gene: NA; v_gene: TRBV24-1; len: 12
CDR3nt: TGTGCCACCAGTGATTTCCGACAGGGAACTAGCAGGTACCAAGAGACCCAGTACTTC; CDR3aa: CATSDFRQGTSRYQETQYF; abundance: once; j_gene: TRBJ2-5; d_gene: NA; v_gene: TRBV24-1; len: 19
CDR3nt: TGTGCCAGCAGGGAGACAGGGGACTCACCCCTCCACTTT; CDR3aa: CASRETGDSPLHF; abundance: NA; j_gene: TRBJ1-6; d_gene: TRBD1; v_gene: TRBV7-2; len: 13
CDR3nt: TGCAGCGTTGAAGCGCCGGGGTACACTGAAGCTTTCTTT; CDR3aa: CSVEAPGYTEAFF; abundance: NA; j_gene: TRBJ1-1; d_gene: NA; v_gene: TRBV29-1; len: 13
CDR3nt: TGCGCCAGCAGTAGACAAACGGCCTCTTATGGCTACACCTTC; CDR3aa: CASSRQTASYGYTF; abundance: once; j_gene: TRBJ1-2; d_gene: NA; v_gene: TRBV4-1; len: 14
CDR3nt: TGCGCCAGCAGTACCCCGGGACAGGGGACACTCTCTGGAAACACCATATATTTT; CDR3aa: CASSTPGQGTLSGNTIYF; abundance: once; j_gene: TRBJ1-3; d_gene: TRBD1; v_gene: TRBV10-2; len: 18
CDR3nt: TGTGCCAGCAGCTTAGCCGGGTCCCTCGGGGCAACTAATGAAAAACTGTTTTTT; CDR3aa: CASSLAGSLGATNEKLFF; abundance: few; j_gene: TRBJ1-4; d_gene: NA; v_gene: TRBV7-9; len: 18
CDR3nt: TGTGCCAGCAGGCGACTAGCGGGAGATGAGCAGTTCTTC; CDR3aa: CASRRLAGDEQFF; abundance: few; j_gene: TRBJ2-1; d_gene: TRBD2; v_gene: TRBV12-3/TRBV12-4; len: 13
CDR3nt: TGTGCCAGCAGCCAAGTTAGGGGATTTGTGAACACTGAAGCTTTCTTT; CDR3aa: CASSQVRGFVNTEAFF; abundance: NA; j_gene: TRBJ1-1; d_gene: NA; v_gene: TRBV3-1/TRBV3-2; len: 16
CDR3nt: TGTGCCAGTCTCTACAGGCACCCCTCCTACGAGCAGTACTTC; CDR3aa: CASLYRHPSYEQYF; abundance: NA; j_gene: TRBJ2-7; d_gene: NA; v_gene: TRBV6-5; len: 14
CDR3nt: TGTGCCAGCAGCGTAGGGGACGGGACGCGAGCTTTCTTT; CDR3aa: CASSVGDGTRAFF; abundance: NA; j_gene: TRBJ1-1; d_gene: NA; v_gene: TRBV9; len: 13
CDR3nt: TGTGCCAGCAGTTACCGGAGACAGGCTAATTCACCCCTCCACTTT; CDR3aa: CASSYRRQANSPLHF; abundance: NA; j_gene: TRBJ1-6; d_gene: NA; v_gene: TRBV6-6; len: 15
CDR3nt: TGTGCCAGCCGGGCGACAATCAGGGGGTATGGGGCTGAAGCTTTCTTT; CDR3aa: CASRATIRGYGAEAFF; abundance: once; j_gene: TRBJ1-1; d_gene: NA; v_gene: TRBV21-1; len: 16
CDR3nt: TGTGCCTGGATAGGGCGGCAGAACACTGAAGCTTTCTTT; CDR3aa: CAWIGRQNTEAFF; abundance: NA; j_gene: TRBJ1-1; d_gene: NA; v_gene: TRBV30; len: 13
CDR3nt: TGTGCCAGCAGCCAAGTGTCACTCACCGGGGAGCTGTTTTTT; CDR3aa: CASSQVSLTGELFF; abundance: NA; j_gene: TRBJ2-2; d_gene: NA; v_gene: TRBV3-1/TRBV3-2; len: 14
CDR3nt: TGTGCCTGGAGATGGGGGCAAGAGACCCAGTACTTC; CDR3aa: CAWRWGQETQYF; abundance: NA; j_gene: TRBJ2-5; d_gene: NA; v_gene: TRBV30; len: 12
CDR3nt: TGTGCCACCAGCAGAGAAGCAGGGGCCCAGCATTTT; CDR3aa: CATSREAGAQHF; abundance: NA; j_gene: TRBJ1-5; d_gene: NA; v_gene: TRBV15; len: 12
CDR3nt: TGTGCCAGCAGCCTAGGTGCGGGGAACACCGGGGAGCTGTTTTTT; CDR3aa: CASSLGAGNTGELFF; abundance: NA; j_gene: TRBJ2-2; d_gene: NA; v_gene: TRBV7-3; len: 15